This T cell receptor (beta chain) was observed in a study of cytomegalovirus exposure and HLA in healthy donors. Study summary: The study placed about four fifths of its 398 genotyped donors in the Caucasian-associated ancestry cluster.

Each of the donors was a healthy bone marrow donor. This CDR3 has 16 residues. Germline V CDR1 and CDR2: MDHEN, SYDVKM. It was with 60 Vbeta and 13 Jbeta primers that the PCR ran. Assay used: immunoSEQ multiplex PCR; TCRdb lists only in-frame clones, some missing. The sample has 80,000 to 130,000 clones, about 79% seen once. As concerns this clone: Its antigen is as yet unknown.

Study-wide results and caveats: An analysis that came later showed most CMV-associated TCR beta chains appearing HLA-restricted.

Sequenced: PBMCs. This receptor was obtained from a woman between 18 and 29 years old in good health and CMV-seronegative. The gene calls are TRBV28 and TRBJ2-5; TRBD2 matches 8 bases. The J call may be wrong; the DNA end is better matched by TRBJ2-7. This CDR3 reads CASNTAGTRLFYEQYF. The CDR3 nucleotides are TGTGCCAGCAATACCGCCGGGACTAGACTTTTCTACGAGCAGTACTTC.